This TCR beta chain was recovered during a study of T cell responses to AZD1222 COVID-19 vaccine. With respect to this clone: The antigen remains unidentified.

Study findings and constraints: Regions 160-218 and 743-854 dominated among vaccine-associated CD4 TCRs spanning spike. Repertoires were collected only later (after the peak T cell response had occurred). Epitopes outside B.1.351 and B.1.1.7 mutated regions reportedly drew nearly half of spike TCRs. Only a handful of AZD1222 recipients were seropositive at baseline.

Produced via immunoSEQ multiplex PCR; TCRdb's table is partial and in-frame only. Here the sample spans about 100,000 clones, around 87% being singletons. V was shortened by 0 bases and J by 3 bases, with 5 bases between the two germline ends. The CDR3 is made up of 13 amino acids. Looked up from germline, CDR1 is LNHNV and CDR2 is YYDKDF (reference sequence). This TCR derives from an adult in good health. J is TRBJ1-1 and V is TRBV15, with D unclear. The specimen was peripheral blood, collected on day 0 of MenACWY control vaccination. CDR3 sequence reads: CATSRDKYTEAFF. Here the CDR3 DNA reads TGTGCCACCAGCAGAGATAAGTACACTGAAGCTTTCTTT.